This is a list of T cell receptor beta chains from one sample in a study of cytomegalovirus exposure and HLA in healthy donors. Sequencing was performed with immunoSEQ multiplex PCR; in TCRdb, only in-frame clones are kept and a portion is missing. Of 250,000 to 350,000 clones in the sample, roughly 70% were seen once. Sequencing was performed on PBMCs. Every receptor here comes from a female donor in good health and CMV-seronegative. Each CDR3 is given with its conserved first and last residue. Each record gives: clone size, V gene, J gene, D gene, CDR3 DNA, CDR3 protein. D genes are given only for firm matches. Size is omitted from some rows. Given values are once, few, many or a class for expanded clones.

abundance: few
v_gene: TRBV19
j_gene: TRBJ1-2
d_gene: -
CDR3nt: TGTGCCAGTAGTATACGTCTTCCCGGGGGCTATGGCTACACCTTC
CDR3aa: CASSIRLPGGYGYTF

abundance: -
v_gene: TRBV11-2
j_gene: TRBJ1-2
d_gene: TRBD1
CDR3nt: TGTGCCAGCAGCTCTGGACAGGGGGAATTGGATGGCTACACCTTC
CDR3aa: CASSSGQGELDGYTF

abundance: few
v_gene: TRBV25-1
j_gene: TRBJ2-3
d_gene: -
CDR3nt: TGTGCCAGCAGTGAATCAGGGCACCCCGATACGCAGTATTTT
CDR3aa: CASSESGHPDTQYF

abundance: -
v_gene: TRBV9
j_gene: TRBJ2-3
d_gene: TRBD1
CDR3nt: TGTGCCAGCAGCGGGACAGGGTTTCACACAGATACGCAGTATTTT
CDR3aa: CASSGTGFHTDTQYF

abundance: once
v_gene: TRBV7-9
j_gene: TRBJ1-1
d_gene: -
CDR3nt: TGTTCCAGCAGCTTAGTGGCCACCACTGAAGCTTTCTTT
CDR3aa: CSSSLVATTEAFF

abundance: few
v_gene: TRBV2
j_gene: TRBJ2-1
d_gene: TRBD2
CDR3nt: TGTGCCAGCACAGCTAGCGGGAGTTCTGAGCAGTTCTTC
CDR3aa: CASTASGSSEQFF

abundance: -
v_gene: TRBV14
j_gene: TRBJ2-7
d_gene: TRBD1
CDR3nt: TGTGCCAGCAGCCAAGTTGGAACAGGGGCCTACGAGCAGTACTTC
CDR3aa: CASSQVGTGAYEQYF

abundance: -
v_gene: TRBV5-1
j_gene: TRBJ2-7
d_gene: TRBD1
CDR3nt: TGCGCCAGCAGCTTGGAGATATTGGGACAGGGGAGGGTCGAGCAGTACTTC
CDR3aa: CASSLEILGQGRVEQYF

abundance: -
v_gene: TRBV7-9
j_gene: TRBJ2-7
d_gene: -
CDR3nt: TGTGCCAGCAGCCCAGGGTCTACCTACGAGCAGTACTTC
CDR3aa: CASSPGSTYEQYF

abundance: -
v_gene: TRBV13
j_gene: TRBJ2-2
d_gene: -
CDR3nt: TGTGCCAGCACCCTATTTTTGCCCAACACCGGGGAGCTGTTTTTT
CDR3aa: CASTLFLPNTGELFF

abundance: -
v_gene: TRBV5-1
j_gene: TRBJ1-2
d_gene: -
CDR3nt: TGCGCCAGCAGCTTGATCCAGACAAACTATGGCTACACCTTC
CDR3aa: CASSLIQTNYGYTF

abundance: few
v_gene: TRBV5-4
j_gene: TRBJ2-1
d_gene: TRBD1
CDR3nt: TGTGCCAGCAGCTTGGATCAGGGGGCCTACAATGAGCAGTTCTTC
CDR3aa: CASSLDQGAYNEQFF

abundance: -
v_gene: TRBV4-2
j_gene: TRBJ2-2
d_gene: TRBD2
CDR3nt: TGTGCCAGCAGCCAAGATTTAGCGGGAGGGCTTAACACCGGGGAGCTGTTTTTT
CDR3aa: CASSQDLAGGLNTGELFF

abundance: few
v_gene: TRBV4-2
j_gene: TRBJ2-3
d_gene: TRBD2
CDR3nt: TGTGCCAGCAGCCAAGATAGAGGGGGCGGACTAGCGGGAGGGAAAACAGATACGCAGTATTTT
CDR3aa: CASSQDRGGGLAGGKTDTQYF

abundance: -
v_gene: TRBV7-9
j_gene: TRBJ1-3
d_gene: -
CDR3nt: TGTGCCAGCAGCTTAGGCAGGGCAGGGGACGGAAACACCATATATTTT
CDR3aa: CASSLGRAGDGNTIYF

abundance: -
v_gene: TRBV19
j_gene: TRBJ2-6
d_gene: TRBD2
CDR3nt: TGTGCCAGTAAGGTGTGGACTAGTGATAGTGGGGCCAACGTCCTGACTTTC
CDR3aa: CASKVWTSDSGANVLTF

abundance: -
v_gene: TRBV27
j_gene: TRBJ2-2
d_gene: -
CDR3nt: TGTGCCAGCAGTTTACAGGAATTGACCGGGGAGCTGTTTTTT
CDR3aa: CASSLQELTGELFF

abundance: -
v_gene: TRBV28
j_gene: TRBJ2-5
d_gene: TRBD2
CDR3nt: TGTGCCAGCAGTTTAAATGATCGCTTTAAGCGGGATGGGGAGACCCAGTACTTC
CDR3aa: CASSLNDRFKRDGETQYF

abundance: -
v_gene: TRBV7-9
j_gene: TRBJ2-1
d_gene: TRBD2
CDR3nt: TGTGCCAGTAGGACTAGCGGGAGAAAACACAATGAGCAGTTCTTC
CDR3aa: CASRTSGRKHNEQFF

abundance: -
v_gene: TRBV28
j_gene: TRBJ2-2
d_gene: -
CDR3nt: TGTGCCAGCAGTTTTCGGTCAGGGCGCGGGGAGCTGTTTTTT
CDR3aa: CASSFRSGRGELFF